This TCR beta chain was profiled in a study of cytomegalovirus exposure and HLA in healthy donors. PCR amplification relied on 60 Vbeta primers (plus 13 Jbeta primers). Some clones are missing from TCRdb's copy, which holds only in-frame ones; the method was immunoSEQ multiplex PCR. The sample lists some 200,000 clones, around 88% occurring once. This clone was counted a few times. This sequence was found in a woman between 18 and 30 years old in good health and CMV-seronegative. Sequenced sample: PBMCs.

This CDR3 reads CASRSGGSSYNEQFF. In nucleotides, the CDR3 is TGTGCCAGCAGGAGCGGGGGAAGCTCCTACAATGAGCAGTTCTTC. The chain has TRBV2 and TRBJ2-1; 8 bases match TRBD2. Germline V lookup: CDR1 SNHLY, CDR2 FYNNEI. This CDR3 is built from 15 residues. The V segment lost 6 bases and the J segment 0 bases; nucleotides outside the gene matches: 4.